The T cell receptor (beta chain) under discussion was sequenced for a study of T cells in Graves' hyperthyroidism and ophthalmopathy (dated by TCRdb to about 2019). Regarding the complete study: Peripheral blood was collected at initial diagnosis, before any treatment. In addition, the study compared T-cell repertoires in thyroid tissue and in blood from about 6 Graves' hyperthyroidism patients. According to the paper, TCR Vbeta CDR3 sequencing was carried out on approximately 140 peripheral blood samples, which came from approximately 41 ophthalmopathy, around 75 hyperthyroidism and 17 progressor patients. An independent validation cohort of about 19 hyperthyroidism patients and about 15 patients who later progressed to ophthalmopathy tested prospective prediction of ophthalmopathy. The 100 or so discovery patients were divided at random into training and test sets in a 7:3 ratio. Following sampling, methimazole starting at 30 mg daily was given to hyperthyroidism patients, and high-dose intravenous methylprednisolone was given to ophthalmopathy patients. TCR V-J signatures able to tell the groups apart were searched for in a discovery cohort of more than 90 patients, of whom over 40 had Graves' ophthalmopathy and 55 to 65 had stable Graves' hyperthyroidism.

What the research found in general, with its limitations: No statistical method was used to set the sample size in advance, and investigators knew the group allocation. In validation, progression to ophthalmopathy was predicted by the model with 70.59% sensitivity and 72.22% specificity, a median of around 6.5 months before onset. A 13 V-J signature model separated ophthalmopathy from stable hyperthyroidism, with approximately 86% sensitivity and about 81% specificity in cross-validation and 80%/75% in testing. Blood samples also contained most of the expanded thyroid clonotypes (frequency above 0.001), which suggests that blood repertoires may reflect thyroid immune responses.

A note on this clonotype: Its antigen specificity is not known. It has no much larger one-base neighbor in the sample; base qualities were not kept.

V was cut back by 7 bases and J by 8 bases, leaving a gap of 11 bases between them. The germline V gene encodes CDR1 DFQATT and CDR2 SNEGSKA (reference sequence). From the cysteine up to the phenylalanine, the CDR3 has a length of 11 residues. Just CDR3 DNA is preserved here, 33 bases in frame from base 1. The TCR beta CDR3 regions were amplified from RNA transcripts. The TCR CDR3 was subjected to a first round of RT-PCR using the HTBI primer set and the Qiagen OneStep RT-PCR kit. Libraries were constructed in a second round of multiplex PCR, after which size selection and purification were carried out. Sequencing of the libraries was done on an Illumina HiSeq2000 using paired-end 100 bp reads. In the original analysis: SOAPnuke was used to process the raw data, throwing out any read that contained adapters or uncalled bases, had a mean Phred below 15, or lacked an exact constant-primer or identifier match. High-quality paired reads were merged using COPE v1.2.5, and each unique nucleotide sequence was defined as a clonotype. MiTCR v1.1 was used to align clonotypes to the IMGT TRBV, TRBD and TRBJ reference segments. Only V-J combinations with frequency above 0.0001, covering 99% to 99.2% of repertoires, were analysed. The TCS score was defined as the ratio of F50 (clonal expansion) to E x V (chaos), calculated using BLOSUM62-based TCRdist between CDR3 peptides within each V-J. Welch's t-statistics and random forest reduced roughly 500 V-J features to 10 to 15, which were used in a naive Bayes classifier (R e1071). TCRdb reworked the public reads: Q25 trimming with fastp, MiXCR clone assembly, productive beta chains retained. Each CDR3 protein appears once, grouped with its most common genes and DNA. The V and J calls reflect TCRdb's pipeline rather than the authors' work. The sample table holds a few hundred thousand distinct CDR3 sequences, of which around 15% were seen once. The ten top clones hold about 14% of the sample.

A patient counted as having stable Graves' hyperthyroidism if no progression to ophthalmopathy occurred over 18 months of follow-up. Hyperthyroidism patients were newly diagnosed, with disease duration under 2 months, and aged 18 to 65 years. The study excluded patients with uncontrolled infections, other autoimmune diseases, pregnancy or lactation. Diagnoses were established on the basis of clinical symptoms, serum thyroxine and TRAb, thyroid ultrasound, and orbital computed tomography. PBMCs were isolated from approximately 10 ml of fresh peripheral blood by Ficoll-Paque density gradient centrifugation. Trizol reagent was used to extract total RNA, and RNA quality was then checked on an Agilent 2100 Bioanalyzer.

The chain was built from TRBV20-1 and TRBJ1-4; the D gene assignment is ambiguous. The specimen was blood. The source is a middle-aged woman with Graves' hyperthyroidism. The sequenced DNA is TGCAGTGTCGGAGGTGGAGAAAAACTGTTTTTT. This sequence encodes CSVGGGEKLFF.